This T cell receptor (beta chain) was obtained from a study of T cells in Graves' hyperthyroidism and ophthalmopathy. Study-wide findings and caveats: Ophthalmopathy was told apart from stable hyperthyroidism by a 13 V-J model. Most expanded thyroid clonotypes above 0.001 also appeared in blood.

With V trimmed by 4 bases and J by 5 bases, 6 bases remained unmatched. The V gene's germline CDR1 is KGHDR and CDR2 SFDVKD. The CDR3 is 16 residues long. The investigators amplified TCR beta CDR3 regions from RNA transcripts. HTBI primers were employed in a first-round RT-PCR of the TCR CDR3. TCRdb re-analysed the multiplex PCR reads in MiXCR, keeping a single row per CDR3 protein. The repertoire holds about 580,000 distinct CDR3 sequences, with about half as singletons. About this clonotype: Its specificity is not known.

Based on clinical symptoms, serum thyroxine and TRAb, thyroid ultrasound and orbital computed tomography, diagnoses were reached. V gene TRBV24-1 combines with J gene TRBJ2-5; TRBD2 aligns across 13 bases. This sequence was found in a woman under 30 with Graves' hyperthyroidism. Sequencing used peripheral blood or thyroid tissue (not recorded which). CDR3 coding DNA: TGTGCCACCAGTGACCGGACTAGCGGGAGACGGGAGACCCAGTACTTC. Its translation: CATSDRTSGRRETQYF.